This T cell receptor (beta chain) was recovered during a study of T-cell reconstitution after alpha-beta-depleted transplantation in children. The CDR3 is made up of 14 amino acids. V was shortened by 0 bases and J by 4 bases, with 10 bases between the two germline ends. Germline values: CDR1 DFQATT, CDR2 SNEGSKA (reference sequence). Unique molecular identifiers were incorporated when the TCRbeta library was constructed. MiXCR, applied by TCRdb to the PCR reads, yields one record per CDR3 protein. In the table there are hundreds of thousands of distinct CDR3 sequences, around a sixth of which are singletons. Details on this clonotype: A read error is possible here, since a much larger clone lies one base away.

The chain couples TRBV20-1 to TRBJ1-5; D gene unclear. Source: PBMCs from the stem cell graft donor, taken from the stem cell graft. The TCR comes from a human donor who donated a stem cell graft to a child with acute myeloid leukemia. CDR3 in amino acids: CSARERLTNQPQHF. CDR3 nucleotides: TGCAGTGCTAGAGAACGGCTGACTAATCAGCCCCAGCATTTT.